The rows below give T cell receptor beta chains drawn from one sample of a study of response to subunit inactivated influenza vaccine. TCRdb re-derived calls from the RT-PCR reads in MiXCR, one entry per CDR3 protein. The top ten hold 10% to 13% of the sample, which has fewer than 400,000 distinct CDR3 sequences, 21% seen once. Here the sequenced sample was PBMCs from blood, taken less than 22 months after vaccination. The receptors derive from a man aged 50 to 69 who received an inactivated influenza vaccine. The CDR3 runs from the conserved cysteine through the conserved F or W. The D gene is left open where the match is weak. Clone size appears in some rows only: once, few, many, or a class for an expanded clone.

CDR3: CASSLPGLAVSYNEQFF
DNA: TGTGCCAGCAGCTTACCGGGACTAGCGGTTTCCTACAATGAGCAGTTCTTC
J: TRBJ2-1
D: TRBD2
size: .
V: TRBV5-6

CDR3: CASSLGVAGPREQYF
DNA: TGTGCCAGCAGCTTAGGGGTAGCGGGGCCTCGTGAGCAGTACTTC
J: TRBJ2-7
D: TRBD2
size: .
V: TRBV7-2

CDR3: CSASSGGGRYNEQFF
DNA: TGCAGTGCCAGTAGCGGGGGTGGCCGCTACAATGAGCAGTTCTTC
J: TRBJ2-1
D: TRBD2
size: .
V: TRBV20-1

CDR3: CASSQEGGPQGGNQPQHF
DNA: TGTGCCAGCAGCCAAGAAGGGGGACCCCAAGGAGGCAATCAGCCCCAGCATTTT
J: TRBJ1-5
D: .
size: few
V: TRBV4-2

CDR3: CSAFDRGQNGYTF
DNA: TGCAGTGCTTTCGACCGGGGTCAGAATGGCTACACCTTC
J: TRBJ1-2
D: .
size: .
V: TRBV20-1

CDR3: CASSLAPPGGTEAFF
DNA: TGTGCCAGCAGCTTAGCCCCCCCAGGTGGCACTGAAGCTTTCTTT
J: TRBJ1-1
D: .
size: few
V: TRBV7-8

CDR3: CASSRDSGTSYEQYF
DNA: TGCGCCAGCAGCCGGGACAGCGGGACCTCCTACGAGCAGTACTTC
J: TRBJ2-7
D: .
size: .
V: TRBV4-3

CDR3: CASIRWRLEETQYF
DNA: TGTGCCAGCATAAGGTGGCGACTTGAGGAGACCCAGTACTTC
J: TRBJ2-5
D: .
size: .
V: TRBV5-6

CDR3: CASRPAFSRETQYF
DNA: TGTGCCAGCAGGCCGGCCTTCAGCCGGGAGACCCAGTACTTC
J: TRBJ2-5
D: .
size: few
V: TRBV2

CDR3: CASSQGTGNNEQFF
DNA: TGTGCCAGCAGCCAGGGGACAGGGAACAATGAGCAGTTCTTC
J: TRBJ2-1
D: TRBD1
size: .
V: TRBV16

CDR3: CASSLVMGAGELFF
DNA: TGTGCCAGCAGCTTAGTAATGGGAGCTGGGGAGCTGTTTTTT
J: TRBJ2-2
D: .
size: .
V: TRBV7-2

CDR3: CAISESEDYGYTF
DNA: TGTGCCATCAGTGAGTCCGAGGACTATGGCTACACCTTC
J: TRBJ1-2
D: .
size: .
V: TRBV10-3

CDR3: CASSPRRWGRRKNTEAFF
DNA: TGTGCCAGCAGCCCGCGGAGATGGGGGAGGAGAAAGAACACTGAAGCTTTCTTT
J: TRBJ1-1
D: .
size: .
V: TRBV11-1

CDR3: CASSFSPTEAFF
DNA: TGTGCCAGCAGCTTTAGTCCCACTGAAGCTTTCTTT
J: TRBJ1-1
D: .
size: .
V: TRBV11-2

CDR3: CASSQATTGGRGYGYTF
DNA: TGTGCCAGCAGCCAAGCGACTACAGGTGGACGAGGCTATGGCTACACCTTC
J: TRBJ1-2
D: .
size: .
V: TRBV3-1

CDR3: CSVARGSIGNTIYF
DNA: TGCAGTGTCGCACGGGGCTCTATTGGAAACACCATATATTTT
J: TRBJ1-3
D: .
size: many
V: TRBV20-1

CDR3: CAIKGEKLFF
DNA: TGTGCCATTAAGGGTGAAAAACTGTTTTTT
J: TRBJ1-4
D: .
size: .
V: TRBV19

CDR3: CASSLVGEGYEQYF
DNA: TGCGCCAGCAGCTTGGTGGGGGAGGGGTACGAGCAGTACTTC
J: TRBJ2-7
D: TRBD2
size: .
V: TRBV5-1

CDR3: CASSLGDRNYEQYF
DNA: TGCGCCAGCAGCTTGGGGGACAGAAACTACGAGCAGTACTTC
J: TRBJ2-7
D: TRBD1
size: few
V: TRBV5-1

CDR3: CASSLGAGISYEQYF
DNA: TGTGCCAGCAGCTTGGGGGCGGGGATTTCCTACGAGCAGTACTTC
J: TRBJ2-7
D: .
size: .
V: TRBV5-5

CDR3: CASRPRAGGEKLFF
DNA: TGTGCCAGTAGACCTCGGGCCGGGGGCGAAAAACTGTTTTTT
J: TRBJ1-4
D: .
size: few
V: TRBV19

CDR3: CAIRGGQGGYTF
DNA: TGTGCCATCAGGGGAGGACAGGGTGGCTACACCTTC
J: TRBJ1-2
D: TRBD1
size: few
V: TRBV10-3

CDR3: CASSLQGGGPDTQYF
DNA: TGTGCCAGCAGCTTACAAGGCGGAGGCCCAGATACGCAGTATTTT
J: TRBJ2-3
D: .
size: few
V: TRBV7-9

CDR3: CSVEDREGKIYGYTF
DNA: TGCAGCGTTGAAGATCGTGAAGGGAAGATCTATGGCTACACCTTC
J: TRBJ1-2
D: .
size: many
V: TRBV29-1

CDR3: CSARTFNRNSPLHF
DNA: TGCAGTGCTAGGACTTTCAATCGTAATTCACCCCTCCACTTT
J: TRBJ1-6
D: .
size: .
V: TRBV20-1

CDR3: CASSPQAGALGEQFF
DNA: TGTGCCAGCAGTCCCCAAGCGGGGGCACTCGGTGAGCAGTTCTTC
J: TRBJ2-1
D: TRBD2
size: .
V: TRBV2

CDR3: CAISGDRGKQPQHF
DNA: TGTGCCATCAGTGGGGACAGGGGGAAACAGCCCCAGCATTTT
J: TRBJ1-5
D: TRBD1
size: .
V: TRBV10-3

CDR3: CASSSGNRGGSPLHF
DNA: TGTGCCAGCAGCTCTGGGAACCGGGGCGGGTCACCCCTCCACTTT
J: TRBJ1-6
D: .
size: few
V: TRBV7-9

CDR3: CASSYTGRDGYTF
DNA: TGTGCCAGCAGTTACACGGGGCGAGATGGCTACACCTTC
J: TRBJ1-2
D: .
size: few
V: TRBV6-5

CDR3: CASRYSFGVNQPQHF
DNA: TGTGCCAGCAGGTACTCCTTCGGGGTTAATCAGCCCCAGCATTTT
J: TRBJ1-5
D: .
size: .
V: TRBV12-3/TRBV12-4

CDR3: CSVDGTGGMRGYTF
DNA: TGCAGCGTAGACGGGACAGGGGGAATGAGGGGCTACACCTTC
J: TRBJ1-2
D: TRBD1
size: few
V: TRBV29-1

CDR3: CASSQEPVTLDSGNTIYF
DNA: TGCGCCAGCAGCCAAGAGCCAGTTACATTGGACTCTGGAAACACCATATATTTT
J: TRBJ1-3
D: .
size: few
V: TRBV4-3

CDR3: CSVAAPQGAFF
DNA: TGCAGCGTTGCGGCTCCTCAGGGGGCTTTCTTT
J: TRBJ1-1
D: .
size: few
V: TRBV29-1

CDR3: CSARGGPSGNTIYF
DNA: TGCAGTGCCCGGGGGGGTCCCTCTGGAAACACCATATATTTT
J: TRBJ1-3
D: .
size: few
V: TRBV20-1

CDR3: CASTGTSGYNEQFF
DNA: TGTGCCAGCACCGGGACTAGCGGATACAATGAGCAGTTCTTC
J: TRBJ2-1
D: TRBD2
size: .
V: TRBV6-2/TRBV6-3

CDR3: CASSTNRAFGPYEQYF
DNA: TGTGCCAGCAGCACGAACCGGGCCTTTGGCCCCTACGAGCAGTACTTC
J: TRBJ2-7
D: .
size: few
V: TRBV11-2

CDR3: CASSSRGTVNEKLFF
DNA: TGTGCCAGCAGCTCCCGCGGGACAGTTAATGAAAAACTGTTTTTT
J: TRBJ1-4
D: TRBD1
size: many
V: TRBV7-9

CDR3: CASSPSLNEQFF
DNA: TGTGCCAGCAGTCCGTCTTTGAATGAGCAGTTCTTC
J: TRBJ2-1
D: .
size: .
V: TRBV12-3/TRBV12-4

CDR3: CASKSLGTDTGELFF
DNA: TGTGCCAGCAAATCCCTCGGGACTGACACCGGGGAGCTGTTTTTT
J: TRBJ2-2
D: .
size: few
V: TRBV12-3/TRBV12-4

CDR3: CSAIGGMNTEAFF
DNA: TGCAGTGCCATCGGGGGGATGAACACTGAAGCTTTCTTT
J: TRBJ1-1
D: .
size: .
V: TRBV20-1

CDR3: CASSQAPDRGDEKLFF
DNA: TGCGCCAGCAGCCAAGCCCCGGACAGGGGAGATGAAAAACTGTTTTTT
J: TRBJ1-4
D: TRBD1
size: few
V: TRBV4-3

CDR3: CASSLGTRSQGPQFF
DNA: TGTGCCAGCAGTTTAGGGACTAGGTCCCAGGGTCCGCAGTTCTTC
J: TRBJ2-1
D: TRBD2
size: few
V: TRBV12-3/TRBV12-4

CDR3: CASRAIAENTGELFF
DNA: TGTGCCAGCAGGGCTATAGCGGAGAACACCGGGGAGCTGTTTTTT
J: TRBJ2-2
D: .
size: .
V: TRBV12-3/TRBV12-4

CDR3: CASSVMASGGSVELFF
DNA: TGTGCCAGCAGCGTAATGGCTAGCGGGGGGTCGGTGGAGCTGTTTTTT
J: TRBJ2-2
D: TRBD2
size: once
V: TRBV9

CDR3: CASSKLPPPGRDPLNQPQHF
DNA: TGTGCCAGCAGCAAACTACCCCCTCCAGGCCGGGACCCCCTCAATCAGCCCCAGCATTTT
J: TRBJ1-5
D: .
size: .
V: TRBV21-1

CDR3: CSARVAGRNLDEQFF
DNA: TGCAGTGCTAGAGTCGCCGGGAGGAACCTTGATGAGCAGTTCTTC
J: TRBJ2-1
D: TRBD2
size: .
V: TRBV20-1

CDR3: CASSHSGGGGNIQYF
DNA: TGTGCCAGCAGCCATAGCGGGGGCGGGGGAAACATTCAGTACTTC
J: TRBJ2-4
D: TRBD2
size: few
V: TRBV3-1

CDR3: CASSPVPQGTYGYTF
DNA: TGTGCCAGCAGCCCTGTACCACAGGGGACGTATGGCTACACCTTC
J: TRBJ1-2
D: TRBD1
size: .
V: TRBV9

CDR3: CSVGEMNTEAFF
DNA: TGCAGCGTAGGGGAAATGAACACTGAAGCTTTCTTT
J: TRBJ1-1
D: .
size: few
V: TRBV29-1

CDR3: CASSLGTRLVAFF
DNA: TGTGCCAGCAGTTTAGGGACACGTTTAGTGGCTTTCTTT
J: TRBJ1-1
D: .
size: .
V: TRBV12-3/TRBV12-4

CDR3: CASSLASGQGETQYF
DNA: TGTGCCAGCAGTTTAGCGTCGGGACAGGGGGAGACCCAGTACTTC
J: TRBJ2-5
D: TRBD1
size: once
V: TRBV12-3/TRBV12-4

CDR3: CASSLVAGRGNQPQHF
DNA: TGTGCCAGCAGCTTAGTTGCGGGGAGAGGAAATCAGCCCCAGCATTTT
J: TRBJ1-5
D: .
size: few
V: TRBV7-2

CDR3: CASSLVGTRNTEAFF
DNA: TGTGCCAGCAGCTTGGTAGGGACCAGGAACACTGAAGCTTTCTTT
J: TRBJ1-1
D: .
size: .
V: TRBV5-5

CDR3: CASSQRLAGAYEQYF
DNA: TGCGCCAGCAGCCAGAGACTAGCGGGAGCCTACGAGCAGTACTTC
J: TRBJ2-7
D: TRBD2
size: .
V: TRBV4-3

CDR3: CASSQEAPTGQETQYF
DNA: TGTGCCAGCAGCCAAGAGGCCCCGACAGGGCAAGAGACCCAGTACTTC
J: TRBJ2-5
D: TRBD1
size: few
V: TRBV4-2

CDR3: CASSQDGDFTGELFF
DNA: TGCGCCAGCAGCCAAGATGGAGACTTCACCGGGGAGCTGTTTTTT
J: TRBJ2-2
D: .
size: .
V: TRBV4-3

CDR3: CASSVAVSGLGTEAFF
DNA: TGTGCCAGCAGCGTAGCGGTTAGTGGGTTGGGCACTGAAGCTTTCTTT
J: TRBJ1-1
D: .
size: few
V: TRBV9

CDR3: CASSQIMNTEAFF
DNA: TGCGCCAGCAGCCAAATTATGAACACTGAAGCTTTCTTT
J: TRBJ1-1
D: .
size: many
V: TRBV5-1

CDR3: CAGHGGGREPQHF
DNA: TGTGCCGGCCACGGGGGGGGCCGAGAGCCCCAGCATTTT
J: TRBJ1-5
D: .
size: .
V: TRBV6-1

CDR3: CASSAGVSTEAFF
DNA: TGTGCCAGCAGCGCGGGAGTCAGCACTGAAGCTTTCTTT
J: TRBJ1-1
D: .
size: few
V: TRBV9